Below, 21 T cell receptor beta chains from the same sample are listed, as sequenced in a study of T cells in Graves' hyperthyroidism and ophthalmopathy. Researchers took RNA transcripts and amplified the TCR beta CDR3 regions from them. The HTBI primer set was used in a first-round RT-PCR of the TCR CDR3. TCRdb passed the multiplex PCR reads through MiXCR, listing each CDR3 protein once. This sample has fewer than 650,000 distinct CDR3 sequences, with 46% found just once. The specimen sequenced was peripheral blood or thyroid tissue (not recorded which). The receptors were sampled from an adult woman with Graves' disease, either hyperthyroidism or ophthalmopathy (not recorded which).

This chain links TRBV10-3 with TRBJ2-5; 11 bases are shared with TRBD2. Germline CDR1 and CDR2: ENHRY and SYGVKD. This CDR3 spans 16 amino acids. V lost 3 bases to trimming and J lost 5 bases; unmatched junction nucleotides: 8. The CDR3 loop reads CAISDPGLAGGETQYF. The CDR3 region has the DNA TGTGCCATCAGTGACCCAGGACTAGCGGGTGGCGAGACCCAGTACTTC.

This chain connects TRBV14 to TRBJ2-7, with TRBD1 matching 10 bases. The ends lost 4 bases at V and 0 bases at J; junction bases unmatched: 6. Germline values: CDR1 SGHDN, CDR2 FVKESK. The CDR3 is 16 amino acids. CDR3: CASSRQRTGGSYEQYF. For the CDR3, the DNA is TGTGCCAGCAGCCGACAAAGGACAGGGGGCTCCTACGAGCAGTACTTC.

The chain has TRBV7-9 and TRBJ1-2; D unresolved. The germline V gene has CDR1 SEHNR and CDR2 FQNEAQ (reference sequence). V dropped 4 bases and J dropped 3 bases, with 15 bases sitting between them. The CDR3 spans 15 residues. CDR3 sequence (DNA): TGTGCCAGCAGCTCGGCGATTTCTGCTCACTATGGCTACACCTTC. Amino acids: CASSSAISAHYGYTF.

CDR3 in amino acids: CASSLTMGQEYGYTF. Here the CDR3 DNA reads TGTGCCAGCAGCCTTACGATGGGACAGGAGTATGGCTACACCTTC. This sequence joins TRBV14 and TRBJ1-2; 8 bases align to TRBD1. Germline CDR1 and CDR2: SGHDN and FVKESK. This CDR3 comprises 15 residues. J gave up 5 bases and V 4 bases, and 9 bases lay outside the gene matches. The full variable domain, its missing parts supplied by reference TRBV14 and TRBJ1-2, is EAGVTQFPSHSVIEKGQTVTLRCDPISGHDNLYWYRRVMGKEIKFLLHFVKESKQDESGMPNNRFLAERTGGTYSTLKVQPAELEDSGVYFCASSLTMGQEYGYTFGSGTRLTVV.

The genes are TRBV10-2 and TRBJ1-2; D is perhaps TRBD1 (5 bases). Germline lookup yields CDR1 WSHSY and CDR2 SAAADI. V shed 6 bases and J shed 2 bases, with 16 bases lying between them. The CDR3 is made up of 15 amino acids. The CDR3 DNA follows: TGCGCCAGCAGATCACCGGGACTCCACAACTATGGCTACACCTTC. Translation: CASRSPGLHNYGYTF.

The chain has TRBV7-2 and TRBJ1-5; tentatively, D is TRBD1 (6 bases). Looked up from germline, CDR1 is SGHTA and CDR2 is FQGNSA. The CDR3 is made up of 14 amino acids. V gave up 5 bases and J gave up 9 bases, with 17 bases separating them. DNA for the CDR3: TGTGCCAGCAGCGAAGGACAGCCCGTCTGGCCCCAGCATTTT. Encoded protein: CASSEGQPVWPQHF.

The rearrangement joins TRBV9 to TRBJ2-1, with D possibly TRBD2 on 5 matching bases. The V gene lost 1 base and the J gene lost 6 bases, with 11 bases spanning the gap. The CDR3 runs to 14 residues. CDR1 is SGDLS, CDR2 YYNGEE, per germline. CDR3 DNA: TGTGCCAGCAGCGTACGGCTAGCAGCCAATGAGCAGTTCTTC. It encodes CASSVRLAANEQFF.

This clonotype was recorded a few times. This chain uses TRBV2 with TRBJ1-2; the D is unclear. Germline CDR1 reads SNHLY; CDR2 reads FYNNEI. The CDR3 sequence is 9 residues long. The germline V and J ends were trimmed by 4 bases and 10 bases, with 4 bases remaining between them. The CDR3 DNA is TGTGCCAGCAGTGTGGCCTACACCTTC. Translating gives CASSVAYTF.

The rearrangement joins TRBV2 to TRBJ1-6, with a weak D call TRBD1 (6 bases). CDR1 is SNHLY, CDR2 FYNNEI, per germline. CDR3 size: 12 residues. Between the trimmed V and J ends, which lost 8 bases and 14 bases, there was a span of 16 bases. CDR3 protein: CASHGGGWTLHF. CDR3 nucleotides: TGTGCCAGCCACGGGGGCGGCTGGACCCTCCACTTT.

This clonotype was seen many times. The rearrangement joins TRBV20-1 to TRBJ2-2; D call uncertain. Deletions cut 3 bases from V and 3 bases from J, with 5 bases between. Germline lookup yields CDR1 DFQATT and CDR2 SNEGSKA (reference sequence). The CDR3 runs to 12 residues. As DNA, the CDR3 is TGCAGTGCTAGTTCAGACACCGGGGAGCTGTTTTTT. Its protein is CSASSDTGELFF.

The gene calls are TRBV2 and TRBJ1-2; no clear D. Germline CDR1 is SNHLY and CDR2 is FYNNEI. Deletions cut 3 bases from V and 8 bases from J, with 10 bases between. This CDR3 is built from 12 residues. The CDR3 spells CASSDPAGGYTF. DNA of the CDR3: TGTGCCAGCAGTGACCCAGCGGGGGGCTACACCTTC.

This clonotype was detected only a few times. This chain connects TRBV7-2 to TRBJ2-1; D is uncertain. V was clipped by 2 bases and J by 4 bases, with 12 bases between them. This CDR3 is 15 amino acids long. CDR1 is SGHTA and CDR2 is FQGNSA in the germline V gene. For the CDR3, the DNA is TGTGCCAGCAGCTTAAGATCAGCCCCTTACAATGAGCAGTTCTTC. Protein sequence: CASSLRSAPYNEQFF.

The V and J genes are TRBV29-1 and TRBJ2-7, with a tentative D call TRBD1 (6 bases). The CDR3 sequence is 11 residues long. Germline values: CDR1 SQVTM, CDR2 ANQGSEA. The V gene lost 4 bases and the J gene lost 6 bases, with 10 bases spanning the gap. CDR3 nucleotide sequence: TGCAGCGTTGCTCAGGGGTCCGAGCAGTACTTC. This translates into CSVAQGSEQYF.

This clonotype was detected many times. This rearrangement joins TRBV2 to TRBJ2-5; perhaps TRBD1 as D (5 bases). V lost 6 bases and J lost 5, with 16 bases in between. The germline gives CDR1 SNHLY, CDR2 FYNNEI. This CDR3 has 14 amino acids. The CDR3 is CASRESENRETQYF. The CDR3 bases are TGTGCCAGCAGGGAAAGCGAGAACAGGGAGACCCAGTACTTC. The whole variable domain, filled in from reference TRBV2 and TRBJ2-5, reads EPEVTQTPSHQVTQMGQEVILRCVPISNHLYFYWYRQILGQKVEFLVSFYNNEISEKSEIFDDQFSVERPDGSNFTLKIRSTKLEDSAMYFCASRESENRETQYFGPGTRLLVL.

The rearrangement joins TRBV5-4 to TRBJ2-6, with no clear D. The V gene lost 6 bases and the J gene lost 13 bases, with 14 bases spanning the gap. This CDR3 contains 12 residues. Germline CDR1 and CDR2: SGHNT and YYREEE (reference sequence). The CDR3 sequence is CASTLGQKVLTF. CDR3 bases: TGTGCCAGCACCCTAGGCCAAAAGGTCCTGACTTTC. The full variable domain, with the rest looked up from reference TRBV5-4 and TRBJ2-6, is ETGVTQSPTHLIKTRGQQVTLRCSSQSGHNTVSWYQQALGQGPQFIFQYYREEENGRGNFPPRFSGLQFPNYSSELNVNALELDDSALYLCASTLGQKVLTFGAGSRLTVL.

This clonotype was counted at least ten times. This chain links TRBV29-1 with TRBJ2-5; D remains unclear. This CDR3 has 12 residues. Germline CDR1 reads SQVTM; CDR2 reads ANQGSEA. The V end lost 4 bases, the J end lost 2 bases, and 8 bases lay between the germline ends. CDR3 sequence (DNA): TGCAGCGTTGTCCCGGATCAAGAGACCCAGTACTTC. Translation gives CSVVPDQETQYF.

V is TRBV7-9 and J is TRBJ1-1, with D tentatively TRBD1 (6 bases). This CDR3 has 16 amino acids. Germline V lookup: CDR1 SEHNR, CDR2 FQNEAQ (reference sequence). The ends were cut back, 4 bases at V and 1 base at J, with 16 bases in the middle. CDR3 DNA: TGTGCCAGCAGCTCTGACGGGGGACATCCGAACACTGAAGCTTTCTTT. It specifies CASSSDGGHPNTEAFF.

This chain joins TRBV28 and TRBJ2-5; 7 nucleotides align to TRBD1. Per the germline V gene, CDR1 is MDHEN and CDR2 is SYDVKM. The CDR3 loop spans 17 amino acids. V lost 1 base and J lost 4; bases outside the gene matches: 12. CDR3 in DNA: TGTGCCAGCAGTTTATTGTCGGCGAACAGGGGAACAGAGACCCAGTACTTC. Translation: CASSLLSANRGTETQYF. Combining the CDR3 with reference TRBV28 and TRBJ2-5 gives the whole variable domain DVKVTQSSRYLVKRTGEKVFLECVQDMDHENMFWYRQDPGLGLRLIYFSYDVKMKEKGDIPEGYSVSREKKERFSLILESASTNQTSMYLCASSLLSANRGTETQYFGPGTRLLVL.

The chain recombines TRBV29-1 with TRBJ2-6; TRBD2 matches at 14 bases. V lost 6 bases and J lost 2; bases outside the gene matches: 9. In germline, CDR1 is SQVTM, CDR2 ANQGSEA. This CDR3 comprises 18 residues. The CDR3 reads CSVYGLAGGAAGANVLTF. The CDR3 coding sequence is TGCAGCGTCTACGGACTAGCGGGAGGAGCTGCTGGGGCCAACGTCCTGACTTTC.

This clonotype was counted only a few times. J is TRBJ1-1 and V is TRBV7-3; TRBD1 might be the D (6 bases). Trimming cost V 1 base and J 1 base, with 13 bases left between them. Germline CDR1 SGHTA, CDR2 FQGTGA. This CDR3 has 16 residues. CDR3: CASSLRGGRENTEAFF. The CDR3 nucleotides are TGTGCCAGCAGCTTAAGGGGGGGCAGGGAGAACACTGAAGCTTTCTTT.

This clonotype appeared many times. The V call is TRBV20-1, the J call TRBJ2-5; 13 bases are a match to TRBD2. V dropped 3 bases and J dropped 7; count of bases not matched to a gene: 8. The CDR3 covers 15 residues. Germline V gene sequence: CDR1 DFQATT, CDR2 SNEGSKA (reference sequence). CDR3: CSARGGTSGMRTQYF. The DNA for the CDR3 is TGCAGTGCTAGGGGAGGGACTAGCGGGATGAGGACCCAGTACTTC.